What follows describes a single T cell receptor (beta chain). Its recognized antigen is unknown. No much larger clonotype is one base removed from it; base qualities were not supplied. This entry belongs to a study of human T cells and chemical hapten exposure (TCRdb year 2021). Turning to the overall study: For sensitization, 2% DPC in acetone was applied to a 2 cm by 2 cm area of upper inner arm skin. The mostly female patient cohort included alopecia areata with under or over 50% scalp involvement, alopecia totalis and alopecia universalis. Patch testing was done on the upper back using Finn chambers containing 0.01% DPC, and results were scored after 6 days according to International Contact Dermatitis Research Group standards. Blood samples were taken from patients before sensitization (week 0) and at 2, 6 and about 24 weeks after DPC sensitization. Patients additionally received weekly therapeutic DPC doses to the scalp throughout the roughly 26-week study period. This study followed changes in the peripheral blood TCR repertoire in vivo during primary and secondary sensitization of alopecia patients to the hapten diphenylcyclopropenone (DPC). The libraries were sequenced as a pool, and the TCR yield per sample differed mostly because of small variations in library volumes within the pool. About 30 alopecia patients provided blood for TCR sequencing at one to four time points (pre-sensitization, 2, 6 and 24 weeks).

The library relied on RACE. Sequencing used a NextSeq 500. During library preparation, unique molecular identifiers were attached to individual cDNA molecules so that TCRs could be counted quantitatively and reproducibly. Both TCR alpha and TCR beta chains were sequenced from each blood RNA sample. The authors processed their data as follows. Samples had a median of about 96,000 TCRs, with a range from 23,224 to 690,600. The Decombinator software suite was used to annotate the V, J and CDR3 of the TCR reads. For the PS versus PT1 abundance plots, all samples were subsampled to the same number of TCRs (28,000). TCRs were defined as expanded if absent before sensitization and observed at least eight times at the 2-week time point. TCRdb handled the public reads itself, with Q25 trimming in fastp and clone calling in MiXCR, and kept productive beta chains. Entries that share a CDR3 protein sequence are merged under the most common genes and DNA. TCRdb, rather than the study authors, made the V and J calls. The sample table shows 70,000 to 75,000 distinct CDR3 sequences, and 25% to 40% are seen once. The ten largest clones capture about 10% of the sample.

This sample's time point label indicates: patch test 1, 2 weeks after DPC sensitization. What this sample's treatment or condition label stands for: therapeutic diphenylcyclopropenone sensitization with weekly scalp DPC. At each patch-test visit, blood was drawn before the patch test was applied. Patients were eligible if aged 18 to 70, diagnosed with alopecia and judged suitable for DPC therapy, and pregnant patients were excluded. Total RNA was extracted from unfractionated whole blood collected in Tempus Blood RNA tubes. Results the study describes overall, beyond this receptor: All patients had alopecia, a presumed autoimmune disease, so their immune response might differ from that of healthy individuals. After repeated subsampling, the strength of the expansion versus patch-test correlation and the threshold at which it became significant changed. Expanded TCRs formed significantly more large CDR3 similarity clusters than pre-sensitization or healthy control sets, consistent with antigen-driven responses. The number of PT1 expanded TCRs positively correlated with patch test score, significant at thresholds 8, 16 and 32 but not 4. DPC sensitization did not change the number of TCRs with a frequency above 1 in 1000, and there was no evidence of changes in global repertoire structure.

This receptor was identified in a man aged 40-50 years with alopecia areata. Some clones in this sample may be carry-over from other donors' samples. The specimen comprised whole blood, sampled in connection with sensitization to the hapten diphenylcyclopropenone (DPC).

The encoded CDR3 is CASSPRRADTQYF. The DNA reads as follows: TGTGCCAGCAGCCCCCGAAGGGCAGATACGCAGTATTTT. The chain joins TRBV7-3 to TRBJ2-3; no D gene call is confident. As encoded in the germline V gene, CDR1 is SGHTA while CDR2 is FQGTGA. V lost 5 bases and J lost 4 bases; the stretch between them is 10 bases long. The CDR3, from cysteine to phenylalanine, totals 13 residues. Of the read, only the CDR3 DNA is kept; its 39 bases are in frame from base 1.